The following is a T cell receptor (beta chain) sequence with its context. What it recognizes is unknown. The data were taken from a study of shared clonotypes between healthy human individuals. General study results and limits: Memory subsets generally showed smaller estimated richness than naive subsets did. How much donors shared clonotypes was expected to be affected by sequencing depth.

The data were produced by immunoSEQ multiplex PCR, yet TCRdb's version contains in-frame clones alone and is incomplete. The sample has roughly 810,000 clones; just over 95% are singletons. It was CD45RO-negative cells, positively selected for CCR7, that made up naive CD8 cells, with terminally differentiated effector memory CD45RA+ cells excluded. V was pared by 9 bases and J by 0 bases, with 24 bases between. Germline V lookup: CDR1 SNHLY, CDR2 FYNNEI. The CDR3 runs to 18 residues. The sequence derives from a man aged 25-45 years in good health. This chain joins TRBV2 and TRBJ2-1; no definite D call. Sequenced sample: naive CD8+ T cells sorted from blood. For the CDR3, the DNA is TGTGCCAGATCTCCACTCTCCTTGGGCCTCAGCTCCTACAATGAGCAGTTCTTC. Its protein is CARSPLSLGLSSYNEQFF.